Below, 2 T cell receptor beta chains from the same sample are listed, as sequenced in a study of shared clonotypes between healthy human individuals. Data came from immunoSEQ multiplex PCR; TCRdb stores just in-frame clones and leaves some out. This table has some 2,400,000 clones, approximately 95% appearing once. The specimen was naive CD4+ T cells sorted from blood. Subset meaning: CD45RA+ positively selected. Source of these receptors: a man aged 18 to 29 in good health.

The V and J genes are TRBV12-5 and TRBJ2-1; D possibly corresponds to TRBD2 (5 bases). The germline V gene has CDR1 LGHNT and CDR2 FRNRAP. This CDR3 contains 14 residues. V lost 3 bases and J 7 bases, leaving 13 bases between the germline ends. For the CDR3, the DNA is TGTGCTAGTGGTTTATGGGCTAGAGGGAATGAGCAGTTCTTC. Protein product: CASGLWARGNEQFF.

The J gene is TRBJ2-3, the V gene TRBV5-6; D is possibly TRBD1 (5 bases). Trimming removed 4 bases from V and 7 bases from J, with 16 bases in between. Germline CDR1 SGHDT, CDR2 YYEEEE. The CDR3 covers 14 residues. CDR3 DNA: TGTGCCAGCAGCCCAAAAGACAGTCCTAATACGCAGTATTTT. It is translated as CASSPKDSPNTQYF.